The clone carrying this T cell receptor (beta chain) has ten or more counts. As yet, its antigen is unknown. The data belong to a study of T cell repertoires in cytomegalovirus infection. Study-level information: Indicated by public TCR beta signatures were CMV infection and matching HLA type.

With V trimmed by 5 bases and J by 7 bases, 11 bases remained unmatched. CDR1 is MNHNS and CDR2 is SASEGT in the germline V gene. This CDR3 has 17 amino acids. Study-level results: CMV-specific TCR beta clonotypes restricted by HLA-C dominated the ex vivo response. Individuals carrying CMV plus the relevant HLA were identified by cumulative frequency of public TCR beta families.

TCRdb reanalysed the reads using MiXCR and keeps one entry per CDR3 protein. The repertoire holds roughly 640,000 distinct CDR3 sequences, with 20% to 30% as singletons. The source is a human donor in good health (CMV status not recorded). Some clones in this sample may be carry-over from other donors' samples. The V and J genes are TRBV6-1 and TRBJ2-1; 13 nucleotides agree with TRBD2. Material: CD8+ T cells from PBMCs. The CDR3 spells CASSPTSGGTYSNEQFF. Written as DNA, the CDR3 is TGTGCCAGCAGTCCGACTAGCGGGGGGACATACTCGAATGAGCAGTTCTTC.